These 19 T cell receptor beta chains share one sample of origin, sequenced in a study of cytomegalovirus exposure and HLA in healthy donors. Primers for the PCR totalled 60 Vbeta and 13 Jbeta. Method: immunoSEQ multiplex PCR; TCRdb's copy keeps in-frame clones and lacks some. The table shows under 110,000 clones, with more than 65% occurring only once. The sample was PBMCs. The source is a woman between 50 and 59 years old in good health and CMV-seropositive.

In this sample, this clone turned up a few times. The J gene is TRBJ1-1, the V gene TRBV5-6; 11 bases match TRBD1. J gave up 4 bases and V 4 bases, and 9 bases lay outside the gene matches. CDR3 length: 16 amino acids. Germline-derived CDR1 and CDR2 are SGHDT and YYEEEE. CDR3 residues: CASSLTAGTGGTEAFF. The DNA of the CDR3 is TGTGCCAGCAGCCTGACCGCCGGGACAGGGGGCACTGAAGCTTTCTTT.

This clone showed up just once. The chain employs TRBV5-5 and TRBJ1-1, with D perhaps TRBD1 (5 bases). This CDR3 region has 14 residues. Deletions cut 0 bases from V and 1 base from J, with 7 bases between. Germline CDR1 and CDR2: SGHKS and YYEKEE (reference sequence). CDR3 DNA sequence: TGTGCCAGCAGCTTGGGACAGCGGAACACTGAAGCTTTCTTT. It encodes CASSLGQRNTEAFF.

This clone was detected only a few times. The chain links TRBV5-1 to TRBJ2-5; 16 nucleotides agree with TRBD2. Germline trimming cut 4 bases from V and 2 bases from J; bases unmatched to any gene: 11. This CDR3 is 19 amino acids long. Per the germline V gene, CDR1 is SGHRS and CDR2 is YFSETQ. In DNA, the CDR3 is TGCGCCAGCAGCCCTATGCCGGGACTAGCGGGGGGGCAACAAGAGACCCAGTACTTC. This gives the protein CASSPMPGLAGGQQETQYF.

This sequence joins TRBV27 and TRBJ1-1; 10 bases are a match to TRBD1. Germline CDR1 is MNHEY and CDR2 is SMNVEV (reference sequence). V shed 2 bases, J shed 4 bases, and the junction held 19 bases outside the gene matches. This CDR3 comprises 20 residues. The CDR3 region is CASSLNAPRDRGMASTEAFF. The CDR3 DNA reads as TGTGCCAGCAGTTTAAACGCGCCCCGGGACAGGGGAATGGCGAGCACTGAAGCTTTCTTT.

On this clone itself: The junction differs from germline at one of its ends, possibly a read error. V is TRBV7-9 and J is TRBJ1-3; possible D gene TRBD1, 5 bases. This CDR3 is built from 18 residues. Germline CDR1 is SEHNR and CDR2 is FQNEAQ (reference sequence). Here the CDR3 DNA reads TGTTCCAGCGGACAAGGGCTCCGGACACTACAAAAAGGAAACACCATATATTTT. This translates into CSSGQGLRTLQKGNTIYF.

CDR3 nucleotides: TGTGCCAGCAGCTCCCTCGGACAGGGCAACTATGGCTACACCTTC. Residues: CASSSLGQGNYGYTF. J is TRBJ1-2 and V is TRBV7-8; 8 nucleotides match TRBD1. Germline CDR1 is SGHVS and CDR2 is FQNEAQ. There are 15 residues in the CDR3. V was clipped by 4 bases and J by 2 bases; unmatched bases: 6. Filled out from reference TRBV7-8 and TRBJ1-2, the complete variable domain reads GAGVSQSPRYKVAKRGQDVALRCDPISGHVSLFWYQQALGQGPEFLTYFQNEAQLDKSGLPSDRFFAERPEGSVSTLKIQRTQQEDSAVYLCASSSLGQGNYGYTFGSGTRLTVV.

This clone was detected a few times. The CDR3 coding sequence is TGTGCCAGCAGCGTAGCTCAAACAGGGGGATACGAGCAGTACTTC. As protein: CASSVAQTGGYEQYF. V gene TRBV9 combines with J gene TRBJ2-7; 8 bases match TRBD1. J was trimmed by 4 bases and V by 0 bases; bases with no gene match: 6. Per germline, CDR1 SGDLS and CDR2 YYNGEE. The CDR3 runs to 15 residues.

This chain connects TRBV18 to TRBJ2-7; 9 bases map to TRBD1. V gave up 7 bases and J gave up 4 bases; unmatched junction bases: 17. CDR3 length: 17 residues. The germline V gene encodes CDR1 KGHSH and CDR2 LQKENI. The CDR3 loop is CASFAGTGKFSGYEQYF. DNA of the CDR3: TGTGCCAGCTTCGCCGGGACAGGGAAATTTAGTGGTTACGAGCAGTACTTC.

The chain is built from TRBV7-3 and TRBJ2-1; possibly TRBD2 for D (6 bases). This CDR3 is built from 14 residues. Deletions cut 0 bases from V and 4 bases from J, with 7 bases between. Germline lookup yields CDR1 SGHTA and CDR2 FQGTGA. CDR3 nucleotides: TGTGCCAGCAGCTTAACCGGGACTTACAATGAGCAGTTCTTC. Translated: CASSLTGTYNEQFF.

The chain recombines TRBV19 with TRBJ2-7, with a possible D match to TRBD2 (5 bases). The CDR3 spans 15 residues. Trimming took 5 bases from V and 0 from J, leaving 14 bases between them. CDR1 LNHDA and CDR2 SQIVND come from the germline V gene (reference sequence). For the CDR3, the DNA is TGTGCCAGTAGTCCCGCCGGACTCTTCTCCTACGAGCAGTACTTC. It yields the protein CASSPAGLFSYEQYF.

The CDR3 nucleotides are TGTGCCAGCACGACTCAGATTTATGGACAGCCGAACACTGAAGCTTTCTTT. It is translated as CASTTQIYGQPNTEAFF. The J gene is TRBJ1-1, the V gene TRBV2; possible D gene TRBD1, 6 bases. Between the trimmed V and J ends, which lost 7 bases and 1 base, there was a span of 22 bases. Germline lookup yields CDR1 SNHLY and CDR2 FYNNEI. The length of the CDR3 is 17 residues. Using reference TRBV2 and TRBJ1-1 for the parts outside the CDR3, the full variable domain is EPEVTQTPSHQVTQMGQEVILRCVPISNHLYFYWYRQILGQKVEFLVSFYNNEISEKSEIFDDQFSVERPDGSNFTLKIRSTKLEDSAMYFCASTTQIYGQPNTEAFFGQGTRLTVV.

CDR3 bases: TGTGCCAGCAGCCGGACAGTTAACACTGAAGCTTTCTTT. Encoded protein: CASSRTVNTEAFF. V usage is TRBV7-2 and J usage is TRBJ1-1; tentative D call: TRBD1 (6 bases). The CDR3 length is 13 residues. CDR1 and CDR2 (germline): SGHTA, FQGNSA. V shed 5 bases and J shed 2 bases, with 9 bases lying between them. Full variable domain (missing parts from reference TRBV7-2 and TRBJ1-1): GAGVSQSPSNKVTEKGKDVELRCDPISGHTALYWYRQSLGQGLEFLIYFQGNSAPDKSGLPSDRFSAERTGGSVSTLTIQRTQQEDSAVYLCASSRTVNTEAFFGQGTRLTVV.

The rearrangement uses TRBV29-1 and TRBJ2-7; a possible D gene is TRBD2 (5 bases). This CDR3 spans 14 amino acids. The V and J ends lost 5 bases and 0 bases respectively, with 14 bases between them. Per germline, CDR1 SQVTM and CDR2 ANQGSEA. DNA of the CDR3: TGCAGCGTTCACGGAGGCACCAGCTCCTACGAGCAGTACTTC. Translating gives CSVHGGTSSYEQYF.

This chain links TRBV7-9 with TRBJ1-4; TRBD1 is a possible D gene (5 bases). Trimming cost V 1 base and J 3 bases, with 6 bases left between them. This CDR3 comprises 14 residues. Germline loops: CDR1 SEHNR, CDR2 FQNEAQ (reference sequence). As DNA, the CDR3 is TGTGCCAGCAGCTTAGTAGGGGCTAATGAAAAACTGTTTTTT. Its protein product is CASSLVGANEKLFF. The full variable domain, rest sourced from reference TRBV7-9 and TRBJ1-4, is DTGVSQNPRHKITKRGQNVTFRCDPISEHNRLYWYRQTLGQGPEFLTYFQNEAQLEKSRLLSDRFSAERPKGSFSTLEIQRTEQGDSAMYLCASSLVGANEKLFFGSGTQLSVL.

CDR3 DNA: TGTGCCAGCAGTTCCAACGGGCAGCCCCAGCATTTT. It translates to CASSSNGQPQHF. The V gene is TRBV27, the J gene TRBJ1-5, with D unclear. The CDR3 runs 12 residues. Trimming removed 4 bases at V and 7 bases at J, with 8 bases between. Germline lookup yields CDR1 MNHEY and CDR2 SMNVEV (reference sequence).

The rearrangement links TRBV15 to TRBJ1-5, with D possibly matching TRBD1 (5 bases). Between the trimmed V and J ends, which lost 0 bases and 2 bases, there was a span of 11 bases. The CDR3 consists of 16 residues. Germline-derived CDR1 and CDR2 are LNHNV and YYDKDF (reference sequence). The CDR3 sequence: CATSRDRGMGNQPQHF. In nucleotides, the CDR3 is TGTGCCACCAGCAGAGATCGGGGGATGGGCAATCAGCCCCAGCATTTT.

The rearrangement uses TRBV9 and TRBJ1-3; D is possibly TRBD1 (5 bases). Trimming removed 6 bases from V and 1 base from J, with 11 bases in between. The CDR3 has 14 residues. Germline V gene lookup returns CDR1 SGDLS and CDR2 YYNGEE. The CDR3 DNA is TGTGCCAGCACCCAAGGGGTATCTGGAAACACCATATATTTT. Its translation is CASTQGVSGNTIYF.

This clone occurred a few times. The chain joins TRBV2 to TRBJ2-1, with D tentatively TRBD2 (7 bases). Between the trimmed V and J ends, which lost 8 bases and 9 bases, there was a span of 32 bases. The CDR3 extends over 18 amino acids. The germline CDR1 and CDR2 sequences are SNHLY and FYNNEI. The CDR3 region is CASDGGGSQRGSSVEQFF. The CDR3 DNA reads TGTGCCAGCGATGGGGGGGGCAGTCAACGGGGGAGTTCTGTTGAGCAGTTCTTC.

The chain joins TRBV6-6 to TRBJ2-1; 8 nucleotides agree with TRBD1. The germline gives CDR1 MNHNY, CDR2 SVGAGI (reference sequence). V shed 10 bases and J 4 bases; nucleotides not matched to a gene: 9. The CDR3 contains 14 residues. This CDR3 is CATIAGTGYNEQFF. CDR3 coding DNA: TGTGCCACCATTGCCGGGACAGGTTACAATGAGCAGTTCTTC.